This TCR beta chain was recorded in a study of T cells in Graves' hyperthyroidism and ophthalmopathy. Per the germline V gene, CDR1 is LGHDT and CDR2 is YNNKEL (reference sequence). With 1 base removed from V and 12 bases from J, the gap between germline ends came to 13 bases. This CDR3 has 13 amino acids. From RNA transcripts, TCR beta CDR3 regions were amplified. Using the HTBI primer set, a first-round RT-PCR was run on the TCR CDR3. TCRdb ran MiXCR on the multiplex PCR reads and lists one entry per CDR3 protein. The table has around 300,000 distinct CDR3 sequences, roughly 14% seen once. Those patients with uncontrolled infection, other autoimmune disease, pregnancy or lactation were excluded. The authors obtained PBMCs from 10 ml of fresh peripheral blood. This clonotype has a count of ten or more. Its antigen is unknown. Study-wide results and caveats: Most thyroid clonotypes with frequency above 0.001 were detected in blood.

The receptor comes from a woman aged 25 to 45 with Graves' hyperthyroidism that later progressed to Graves' ophthalmopathy. Sequencing input: blood. The chain employs TRBV3-1 and TRBJ2-1; possible D gene TRBD2, 5 bases. CDR3 sequence: CASSQGLASWQFF. For the CDR3, the DNA is TGTGCCAGCAGCCAAGGGCTAGCTAGTTGGCAGTTCTTC.